Presented here are 23 T cell receptor beta chains from one specimen sequenced in a study of blood T cell repertoires in COVID-19. Sequencing was performed with immunoSEQ multiplex PCR; in TCRdb, only in-frame clones are kept and a portion is missing. Among 140,000 to 150,000 clones, 81% were seen once, and the ten largest hold 7% to 10%. The specimen sequenced was peripheral blood. The receptors here all came from a human donor with acute or convalescent COVID-19. The donor label of this sample is uncertain.

This clone was seen a few times. The chain is built from TRBV21-1 and TRBJ1-2. TRBV21-1 is an annotated pseudogene. The CDR3 consists of 15 residues. In DNA form, the CDR3 reads TGTGCCAGCAGTTTGAGGGCGGGAATTCTATGTGGCTACACCTTC. Protein sequence: CASSLRAGILCGYTF.

The chain uses TRBV3-1 (or the pseudogene TRBV3-2) and TRBJ1-3, with D tentatively TRBD1 (6 bases). Germline lookup yields CDR1 LGHDT and CDR2 YNNKEL (reference sequence). The V end lost 5 bases, the J end lost 0 bases, and 11 bases lay between the germline ends. The length of the CDR3 is 15 residues. CDR3 sequence: CASSNGQFSGNTIYF. The CDR3 DNA reads TGTGCCAGCAGCAACGGACAGTTCTCTGGAAACACCATATATTTT.

This chain connects TRBV6-6 to TRBJ2-7, with D tentatively TRBD2 (6 bases). With 5 bases removed from V and 3 bases from J, the gap between germline ends came to 11 bases. This CDR3 comprises 13 residues. The germline CDR1 and CDR2 sequences are MNHNY and SVGAGI (reference sequence). CDR3 in amino acids: CASSPEGFYEQYF. In nucleotides, the CDR3 is TGTGCCAGCAGTCCGGAGGGGTTCTACGAGCAGTACTTC.

V usage is TRBV6-5 and J usage is TRBJ1-1; D not resolved. The germline V gene encodes CDR1 MNHEY and CDR2 SVGAGI. Trimming shortened V by 0 bases and J by 1 base, and 9 bases separated the two germline ends. The CDR3 extends over 15 amino acids. The CDR3: CASSYSRRGNTEAFF. In DNA, the CDR3 is TGTGCCAGCAGTTACTCGCGCCGGGGGAACACTGAAGCTTTCTTT.

CDR3 nucleotide sequence: TGCGCCAGCAGCTTGGGACAGGGGACCACCGGGGAGCTGTTTTTT. Its protein product is CASSLGQGTTGELFF. This sequence joins TRBV5-1 and TRBJ2-2; 8 nucleotides align to TRBD1. From germline, CDR1 is SGHRS and CDR2 YFSETQ. This CDR3 has 15 amino acids. The ends lost 0 bases at V and 4 bases at J; junction bases unmatched: 2.

The chain joins TRBV7-9 to TRBJ2-7; 9 bases are shared with TRBD1. The CDR3 has 13 residues. J lost 12 bases, V lost 4 bases, and 10 bases had no gene match. CDR1 is SEHNR and CDR2 is FQNEAQ in the germline V gene (reference sequence). This CDR3 reads CASSSSDRGSAYV. The CDR3 DNA reads as TGTGCCAGCAGCTCCTCGGACAGGGGTTCAGCGTACGTC.

J is TRBJ1-3 and V is TRBV20-1, with D maybe TRBD1 (5 bases). The CDR3 spans 11 residues. Germline V CDR1 and CDR2: DFQATT, SNEGSKA (reference sequence). The V end lost 7 bases, the J end lost 8 bases, and 12 bases lay between the germline ends. The CDR3 spells CSVSWGDTIYF. The CDR3, as DNA: TGCAGTGTTTCCTGGGGGGACACCATATATTTT.

This clone was detected only once. V usage is TRBV10-2 and J usage is TRBJ2-2; D not resolved. CDR3 length equals 17 residues. CDR1 and CDR2 (germline): WSHSY, SAAADI. The germline V and J ends were trimmed by 4 bases and 2 bases, with 17 bases remaining between them. The CDR3 sequence is CASSVVGRSFNTGELFF. The CDR3 nucleotides are TGCGCCAGCAGTGTAGTGGGCCGCTCTTTTAACACCGGGGAGCTGTTTTTT.

V gene TRBV27 combines with J gene TRBJ2-1; 8 positions match TRBD2. The germline V gene encodes CDR1 MNHEY and CDR2 SMNVEV (reference sequence). CDR3 length: 15 amino acids. The V gene end was trimmed by 9 bases and the J gene end by 4 bases; junction bases not matched to a gene: 11. This CDR3 is CASTKVAGGYNEQFF. CDR3 nucleotide sequence: TGTGCCAGTACTAAGGTGGCGGGGGGTTACAATGAGCAGTTCTTC.

This rearrangement joins TRBV12-5 to TRBJ2-2; 8 nucleotides agree with TRBD2. The length of the CDR3 is 16 residues. The germline gives CDR1 LGHNT, CDR2 FRNRAP. The trim removed 7 bases at V and 1 base at J, leaving 8 bases unmatched. The CDR3 nucleotides are TGTGCTAGTGCCACGGGGGGGGCACGGAACACCGGGGAGCTGTTTTTT. Amino acids: CASATGGARNTGELFF.

The chain joins TRBV19 to TRBJ2-3; TRBD2 might be the D (6 bases). Trimming cost V 8 bases and J 2 bases, with 17 bases left between them. This CDR3 has 15 amino acids. CDR1 is LNHDA and CDR2 is SQIVND in the germline V gene (reference sequence). The CDR3 is CASSPLGGNTDTQYF. The DNA for the CDR3 is TGTGCCAGTTCCCCTCTGGGGGGTAACACAGATACGCAGTATTTT.

The chain recombines TRBV10-3 with TRBJ2-1, with TRBD2 identical over 9 bases. This CDR3 region has 15 residues. V was clipped by 4 bases and J by 7 bases; unmatched bases: 8. Germline CDR1 is ENHRY and CDR2 is SYGVKD. The CDR3 DNA follows: TGTGCCATCAGTGGGAAGGCTAGCGGGGCAAATGAGCAGTTCTTC. This translates into CAISGKASGANEQFF.

This chain uses TRBV5-5 with TRBJ1-6; D remains unclear. The CDR3 covers 14 residues. The V end lost 3 bases, the J end lost 8 bases, and 12 bases lay between the germline ends. Germline V gives CDR1 SGHKS, CDR2 YYEKEE (reference sequence). Here the CDR3 DNA reads TGTGCCAGCAGCTCACGGGGTGGGGATTCACCCCTCCACTTT. The encoded protein is CASSSRGGDSPLHF.

V is TRBV18 and J is TRBJ1-1; D may be TRBD1 (5 bases). The CDR3 loop spans 14 amino acids. Deletions cut 3 bases from V and 4 bases from J, with 12 bases between. The germline gives CDR1 KGHSH, CDR2 LQKENI. CDR3 sequence (DNA): TGTGCCAGCTCACCCTCCGGCGGGGGCACTGAAGCTTTCTTT. Amino acids: CASSPSGGGTEAFF. The full variable domain, in which reference TRBV18 and TRBJ1-1 provide the parts outside the CDR3, is NAGVMQNPRHLVRRRGQEARLRCSPMKGHSHVYWYRQLPEEGLKFMVYLQKENIIDESGMPKERFSAEFPKEGPSILRIQQVVRGDSAAYFCASSPSGGGTEAFFGQGTRLTVV.

V gene TRBV27 combines with J gene TRBJ1-5; 11 bases align to TRBD1. In germline, CDR1 is MNHEY, CDR2 SMNVEV (reference sequence). V lost 5 bases and J lost 6; bases outside the gene matches: 6. The CDR3 length is 15 residues. The CDR3 DNA follows: TGTGCCAGCAGTCCCCGGGACAGGGGGACTCAGCCCCAGCATTTT. This translates into CASSPRDRGTQPQHF.

This clone turned up a few times. The chain combines TRBV18 with TRBJ1-6; D is possibly TRBD1 (6 bases). Germline V gives CDR1 KGHSH, CDR2 LQKENI. Deletions cut 6 bases from V and 4 bases from J, with 10 bases between. This CDR3 region has 14 residues. The CDR3 loop is CASSSRGYNSPLHF. CDR3 DNA: TGTGCCAGCTCCTCAAGGGGGTATAATTCACCCCTCCACTTT.

J is TRBJ2-4 and V is TRBV2; TRBD1 is a possible D gene (5 bases). The V end was cut by 2 bases, the J end by 2 bases, with 10 bases between. Per germline, CDR1 SNHLY and CDR2 FYNNEI. The CDR3 runs 15 residues. The CDR3 sequence is CASSEKAGSKNIQYF. In DNA form, the CDR3 reads TGTGCCAGCAGTGAAAAGGCAGGGTCCAAAAACATTCAGTACTTC. Using reference TRBV2 and TRBJ2-4 for the parts outside the CDR3, the full variable domain is EPEVTQTPSHQVTQMGQEVILRCVPISNHLYFYWYRQILGQKVEFLVSFYNNEISEKSEIFDDQFSVERPDGSNFTLKIRSTKLEDSAMYFCASSEKAGSKNIQYFGAGTRLSVL.

This sequence joins TRBV7-9 and TRBJ1-3; D is perhaps TRBD1 (6 bases). Germline V gives CDR1 SEHNR, CDR2 FQNEAQ (reference sequence). CDR3 size: 18 residues. The V end was cut by 0 bases, the J end by 0 bases, with 15 bases between. CDR3 coding DNA: TGTGCCAGCAGCTTAGCCCTCTCAGGGGTATTCTCTGGAAACACCATATATTTT. This encodes CASSLALSGVFSGNTIYF.

The V and J genes are TRBV6-5 and TRBJ1-1; the D gene is possibly TRBD1 (5 bases). The germline V gene has CDR1 MNHEY and CDR2 SVGAGI. Trimming removed 5 bases at V and 11 bases at J, with 15 bases between. The CDR3 is 12 residues long. CDR3 amino acids: CASSHTQGGAFF. The CDR3 DNA follows: TGTGCCAGCAGTCACACTCAGGGAGGCGCTTTCTTT.

The chain joins TRBV6-5 to TRBJ1-1, with D possibly being TRBD1 (5 bases). Germline V lookup: CDR1 MNHEY, CDR2 SVGAGI. This CDR3 has 15 residues. The germline V and J ends were trimmed by 7 bases and 7 bases, with 22 bases remaining between them. The CDR3 loop reads CASINAGSGGVEAFF. CDR3 DNA sequence: TGTGCCAGCATTAACGCAGGGTCCGGGGGGGTTGAAGCTTTCTTT.

The V and J genes are TRBV19 and TRBJ2-7, with D tentatively TRBD1 (6 bases). The CDR3 spans 12 residues. CDR1 LNHDA and CDR2 SQIVND come from the germline V gene (reference sequence). Trimming shortened V by 10 bases and J by 6 bases, and 16 bases separated the two germline ends. The CDR3 DNA sequence: TGTGCCACCGCACCCGACAGGAGCGAGCAGTACTTC. Its translation is CATAPDRSEQYF.

A few counts support this clone. The chain employs TRBV7-2 and TRBJ1-2; D uncertain. Germline assignment: CDR1 SGHTA and CDR2 FQGNSA. Trimming left V 1 base short and J 0 bases short, with 6 bases between. The CDR3 consists of 14 residues. CDR3 amino acids: CASSLDTANYGYTF. In DNA, the CDR3 is TGTGCCAGCAGCTTAGACACAGCTAACTATGGCTACACCTTC. Full variable domain (remainder filled in from reference TRBV7-2 and TRBJ1-2): GAGVSQSPSNKVTEKGKDVELRCDPISGHTALYWYRQSLGQGLEFLIYFQGNSAPDKSGLPSDRFSAERTGGSVSTLTIQRTQQEDSAVYLCASSLDTANYGYTFGSGTRLTVV.

This sequence joins TRBV19 and TRBJ1-1; 9 bases match TRBD1. The CDR3 runs 13 residues. J gave up 11 bases and V 4 bases, and 8 bases lay outside the gene matches. Germline V CDR1 and CDR2: LNHDA, SQIVND (reference sequence). The CDR3 bases are TGTGCCAGTAGTACTAAACAGGGGGCGCGGGCTTTCTTT. The encoded protein is CASSTKQGARAFF. Together with reference TRBV19 and TRBJ1-1, the CDR3 gives the full variable domain: DGGITQSPKYLFRKEGQNVTLSCEQNLNHDAMYWYRQDPGQGLRLIYYSQIVNDFQKGDIAEGYSVSREKKESFPLTVTSAQKNPTAFYLCASSTKQGARAFFGQGTRLTVV.